These 14 T cell receptor beta chains share one sample of origin, sequenced in a study of radiation and T cells in renal cell carcinoma. Produced via immunoSEQ multiplex PCR; TCRdb's table is partial and in-frame only. Seen here are 70,000 to 95,000 clones, over 65% observed once, and the top ten hold roughly 6.1%. Time point indicated: baseline pretreatment blood. Treatment given: 15 Gy SBRT to primary tumor, nephrectomy 4 weeks later. The source material was blood, sampled from a patient whose treatment included radiotherapy and nephrectomy. These receptors all come from a man aged 55 to 70 with renal cell carcinoma.

V is TRBV30 and J is TRBJ1-4; 11 nucleotides line up with TRBD1. Germline lookup yields CDR1 GTSNPN and CDR2 SVGIG (reference sequence). The CDR3 spans 13 residues. DNA for the CDR3: TGTGCGCGCGGACAGGGGGCAGGTGAAAAACTGTTTTTT. Its protein product is CARGQGAGEKLFF. Drawing the rest from reference TRBV30 and TRBJ1-4, the complete variable domain is SQTIHQWPATLVQPVGSPLSLECTVEGTSNPNLYWYRQAAGRGLQLLFYSVGIGQISSEVPQNLSASRPQDRQFILSSKKLLLSDSGFYLCARGQGAGEKLFFGSGTQLSVL.

This chain links TRBV7-3 with TRBJ1-2, with 7 bases lining up with TRBD1. Germline trimming cut 5 bases from V and 10 bases from J; bases unmatched to any gene: 10. The length of the CDR3 is 13 residues. Germline V gene data show CDR1 as SGHTA and CDR2 as FQGTGA. The CDR3 region has the DNA TGTGCCAGCAGCGCAAGACAGGGAGGGATCTACACCTTC. Translation: CASSARQGGIYTF. The variable domain in full, completed from reference TRBV7-3 and TRBJ1-2, reads GAGVSQTPSNKVTEKGKYVELRCDPISGHTALYWYRQSLGQGPEFLIYFQGTGAADDSGLPNDRFFAVRPEGSVSTLKIQRTERGDSAVYLCASSARQGGIYTFGSGTRLTVV.

This chain connects TRBV7-2 to TRBJ1-4, with D possibly TRBD1 on 6 matching bases. V was shortened by 5 bases and J by 0 bases, with 10 bases between the two germline ends. From germline, CDR1 is SGHTA and CDR2 FQGNSA. The CDR3 consists of 15 residues. Here the CDR3 reads CASSPRQATNEKLFF. CDR3 nucleotides: TGTGCCAGCAGCCCCAGACAGGCAACTAATGAAAAACTGTTTTTT.

The chain links TRBV25-1 to TRBJ2-7; TRBD1 is a possible D gene (5 bases). The CDR3 contains 15 residues. CDR1 is MGHDK, CDR2 SYGVNS, per germline. Trimming stripped 2 bases from V and 0 bases from J, with 11 bases between. The CDR3 coding sequence is TGTGCCAGCAGTGAAATCAGGGCGAGCTCCTACGAGCAGTACTTC. This codes for CASSEIRASSYEQYF.

The genes are TRBV5-1 and TRBJ2-2; 14 bases map to TRBD2. The CDR3 length is 21 residues. V was pared by 0 bases and J by 0 bases, with 10 bases of the junction left unmatched. CDR1 is SGHRS, CDR2 YFSETQ, per germline. CDR3 nucleotides: TGCGCCAGCAGCTTGGGACTAGCGGGAGGGTTAATACCTTCGAACACCGGGGAGCTGTTTTTT. Amino acid sequence: CASSLGLAGGLIPSNTGELFF.

CDR3 sequence (DNA): TGTGCCAGCAGGTCGTCGACGGAGACCCAGTACTTC. This codes for CASRSSTETQYF. The chain combines TRBV5-4 with TRBJ2-5, with D unclear. In germline, CDR1 is SGHNT, CDR2 YYREEE (reference sequence). Trimming shortened V by 5 bases and J by 5 bases, and 10 bases separated the two germline ends. This CDR3 has 12 residues.

This sequence joins TRBV27 and TRBJ2-1; 9 nucleotides align to TRBD1. The V segment lost 8 bases and the J segment 7 bases; nucleotides outside the gene matches: 9. The CDR3 sequence is 14 residues long. From germline, CDR1 is MNHEY and CDR2 SMNVEV (reference sequence). The CDR3 loop is CASGRDREINEQFF. CDR3 DNA sequence: TGTGCCAGCGGCCGGGACAGGGAAATAAATGAGCAGTTCTTC.

The chain employs TRBV28 and TRBJ2-7; the match to TRBD2 covers 14 bases. The CDR3 consists of 16 residues. Germline CDR1 is MDHEN and CDR2 is SYDVKM. With V trimmed by 7 bases and J by 4 bases, 9 bases remained unmatched. The CDR3 is CASNGSGTSGRYEQYF. The CDR3 DNA sequence: TGTGCCAGCAATGGGAGCGGGACTAGCGGGAGATACGAGCAGTACTTC.

The gene calls are TRBV27 and TRBJ1-1; D gene unclear. CDR3 size: 15 residues. CDR1 is MNHEY and CDR2 is SMNVEV in the germline V gene (reference sequence). V shed 8 bases and J shed 1 base, with 17 bases lying between them. In nucleotides, the CDR3 is TGTGCCAGCTCCCAGGACGGACTGGGGAACACTGAAGCTTTCTTT. Its protein product is CASSQDGLGNTEAFF.

V and J are TRBV10-3 and TRBJ1-3; no clear D gene. V lost 4 bases and J 2 bases, leaving 12 bases between the germline ends. The CDR3 has 15 residues. Germline CDR1 and CDR2: ENHRY and SYGVKD. CDR3 region: CAISGALGTGNTIYF. The CDR3 DNA sequence: TGTGCCATCAGTGGAGCACTGGGAACTGGAAACACCATATATTTT.

This clone has just one count. V is TRBV7-8 and J is TRBJ2-7; TRBD2 aligns across 9 bases. The V gene end was trimmed by 1 base and the J gene end by 2 bases; junction bases not matched to a gene: 6. This CDR3 comprises 16 residues. Germline lookup yields CDR1 SGHVS and CDR2 FQNEAQ. DNA of the CDR3: TGTGCCAGCAGCTTAGAAGTGCCTAGCGGGACCTACGAGCAGTACTTC. Its protein is CASSLEVPSGTYEQYF.

This clone turned up a few times. This chain uses TRBV29-1 with TRBJ2-1; 12 bases are shared with TRBD2. The germline V gene encodes CDR1 SQVTM and CDR2 ANQGSEA. Germline trimming cut 6 bases from V and 7 bases from J; bases unmatched to any gene: 16. The CDR3 sequence is 17 residues long. CDR3 region: CSVRLAGEVAEINEQFF. CDR3 DNA sequence: TGCAGCGTCAGACTAGCGGGAGAGGTGGCAGAGATTAATGAGCAGTTCTTC.

The V and J genes are TRBV6-6 and TRBJ1-5; the D gene is possibly TRBD1 (5 bases). The CDR3 loop spans 15 amino acids. Germline CDR1 MNHNY, CDR2 SVGAGI (reference sequence). The CDR3 here is CAVQPGEASNQPQHF. CDR3 DNA: TGTGCAGTCCAGCCGGGGGAGGCAAGCAATCAGCCCCAGCATTTT.

This clone has just a few counts. J is TRBJ1-1 and V is TRBV29-1; D is ambiguous. V lost 7 bases, J lost 1 base, and 16 bases lay in between. The CDR3 runs to 14 residues. The germline V gene has CDR1 SQVTM and CDR2 ANQGSEA. For the CDR3, the DNA is TGCAGCGCCAGCATCCTCGGGAAGAACACTGAAGCTTTCTTT. Its translation: CSASILGKNTEAFF.